The present T cell receptor (beta chain) was sequenced within a study of cytomegalovirus exposure and HLA in healthy donors. V lost 4 bases to trimming and J lost 3 bases; unmatched junction nucleotides: 2. The germline V gene encodes CDR1 MNHEY and CDR2 SMNVEV (reference sequence). This CDR3 has 13 amino acids. In the PCR, 60 Vbeta and 13 Jbeta primers were used. Assay used: immunoSEQ multiplex PCR; TCRdb lists only in-frame clones, some missing. The table records about 140,000 clones, 60% to 80% of them present only once. The sequence derives from a female donor in good health and CMV-seronegative. The material sequenced was PBMCs. The chain recombines TRBV27 with TRBJ2-7; TRBD2 aligns across 8 bases. In DNA, the CDR3 is TGTGCCAGCAGTTCGGGGGGGATCTACGAGCAGTACTTC. This codes for CASSSGGIYEQYF.